These 20 T cell receptor beta chains originate from one sample sequenced in a study of T cell repertoires in cytomegalovirus infection. TCRdb itself ran the reads through MiXCR, one entry per CDR3 protein. Among approximately 89,000 distinct CDR3 sequences, 20% to 30% were seen once, and the ten largest hold approximately 51%. These receptors' targets are unknown. This specimen was CD8+ T cells from cultured PBMCs, taken from culture after CMV antigen stimulation. The receptors stem from a human donor in good health (CMV status not recorded). Some clones in this sample may be carry-over from other donors' samples.

This chain joins TRBV7-6 and TRBJ2-7; TRBD1 matches 10 bases. V gave up 5 bases and J gave up 5 bases; unmatched junction bases: 12. The germline CDR1 and CDR2 sequences are SGHVS and FNYEAQ. CDR3 length: 16 amino acids. This chain's CDR3 is CASSLNIGQGVDEQYF. CDR3 nucleotide sequence: TGTGCCAGCAGCCTAAACATCGGACAGGGGGTCGACGAGCAGTACTTC.

The V call is TRBV28, the J call TRBJ1-2, with D unresolved. This CDR3 is 14 amino acids long. Trimming left V 3 bases short and J 5 bases short, with 13 bases between. Germline V lookup: CDR1 MDHEN, CDR2 SYDVKM. The CDR3 region has the DNA TGTGCCAGCAGTTTGGGAGAGTATGGGTATGGCTACACCTTC. Translating it yields CASSLGEYGYGYTF.

There are a few counts of this clonotype. The genes are TRBV30 and TRBJ2-5; the D gene could be TRBD1 or TRBD2 (6 bases each). Trimming took 3 bases from V and 5 from J, leaving 13 bases between them. Germline-derived CDR1 and CDR2 are GTSNPN and SVGIG (reference sequence). CDR3 length: 13 residues. The CDR3 sequence is CAWRATGAETQYF. The CDR3 DNA reads as TGTGCCTGGAGAGCCACGGGGGCGGAGACCCAGTACTTC. The variable domain in full, with the rest retrieved from reference TRBV30 and TRBJ2-5, is SQTIHQWPATLVQPVGSPLSLECTVEGTSNPNLYWYRQAAGRGLQLLFYSVGIGQISSEVPQNLSASRPQDRQFILSSKKLLLSDSGFYLCAWRATGAETQYFGPGTRLLVL.

This clonotype was recorded once. It is likely a read error, because the conserved phenylalanine at the end of the CDR3 is missing. The chain recombines TRBV29-1 with TRBJ2-3; 8 positions agree with TRBD1. Germline V gene lookup returns CDR1 SQVTM and CDR2 ANQGSEA. The CDR3 extends over 13 amino acids. With 7 bases clipped from V and 3 bases from J, the junction kept 6 bases outside the gene matches. The CDR3 region is CSGDRGGTDTQYS. The CDR3 DNA reads as TGCAGCGGTGACAGGGGTGGAACAGATACGCAGTATTCT.

The chain is built from TRBV28 and TRBJ1-5; TRBD1 might be the D (5 bases). Germline V gene data show CDR1 as MDHEN and CDR2 as SYDVKM. CDR3 length: 17 amino acids. V lost 7 bases and J lost 2, with 21 bases in between. The CDR3 nucleotides are TGTGCCAGCACCCTGGGCCAGGGCGGTGGAGGCAATCAGCCCCAGCATTTT. This translates into CASTLGQGGGGNQPQHF. Using reference TRBV28 and TRBJ1-5 for the parts outside the CDR3, the full variable domain is DVKVTQSSRYLVKRTGEKVFLECVQDMDHENMFWYRQDPGLGLRLIYFSYDVKMKEKGDIPEGYSVSREKKERFSLILESASTNQTSMYLCASTLGQGGGGNQPQHFGDGTRLSIL.

There are many counts of this clonotype. V usage is TRBV12-3 or TRBV12-4 and J usage is TRBJ2-2; a weak D match, TRBD2 (5 bases). CDR3 length equals 12 residues. The V end lost 4 bases, the J end lost 5 bases, and 5 bases lay between the germline ends. Here the CDR3 reads CASSSGTGELFF. DNA of the CDR3: TGTGCCAGCAGTTCGGGGACCGGGGAGCTGTTTTTT.

The chain recombines TRBV20-1 with TRBJ2-3; TRBD2 matches at 10 bases. CDR3 length equals 17 residues. In germline, CDR1 is DFQATT, CDR2 SNEGSKA (reference sequence). J lost 7 bases, V lost 0 bases, and 13 bases had no gene match. CDR3 DNA: TGCAGTGCTAGAGATCCCACGGGACTAGCGAAAGTTAATACGCAGTATTTT. The encoded protein is CSARDPTGLAKVNTQYF.

The J gene is TRBJ1-1, the V gene TRBV6-2 or TRBV6-3, with a possible D match to TRBD1 (5 bases). The CDR3 is made up of 14 amino acids. Germline loops: CDR1 MNHEY, CDR2 SVGEGT. V lost 4 bases and J 2 bases, leaving 11 bases between the germline ends. This CDR3 reads CASSSFGDNTEAFF. The CDR3 nucleotides are TGTGCCAGCAGTTCGTTCGGGGACAACACTGAAGCTTTCTTT.

This clonotype was seen repeatedly, ten times or more. The chain employs TRBV2 and TRBJ2-3; D perhaps matches TRBD2 (5 bases). Germline V gene data show CDR1 as SNHLY and CDR2 as FYNNEI. V gave up 10 bases and J gave up 6 bases, with 17 bases separating them. This CDR3 is built from 13 residues. CDR3 amino acids: CATFSLRGDTQYF. For the CDR3, the DNA is TGTGCCACCTTCTCCCTTCGCGGGGATACGCAGTATTTT.

This chain links TRBV27 with TRBJ1-2, with 7 nucleotides matching TRBD1. Germline CDR1 MNHEY, CDR2 SMNVEV (reference sequence). The CDR3 consists of 16 residues. J was trimmed by 3 bases and V by 0 bases; bases with no gene match: 7. DNA for the CDR3: TGTGCCAGCAGTTTATCGAGCGGACAGGATGACTATGGCTACACCTTC. Protein: CASSLSSGQDDYGYTF.

The rearrangement links TRBV4-3 to TRBJ1-2, with TRBD1 as a possible D gene (5 bases). Germline lookup yields CDR1 LGHNA and CDR2 YSLEER. The CDR3 has 14 amino acids. Trimming cost V 0 bases and J 12 bases, with 17 bases left between them. The chain's CDR3 is CASSQDPYQGRNTF. CDR3 coding DNA: TGCGCCAGCAGCCAAGACCCGTACCAGGGAAGGAACACCTTC.

This clonotype occurred many times. This chain uses TRBV7-8 with TRBJ1-5, with D hard to call. The CDR3 has 15 amino acids. V dropped 5 bases and J dropped 1 base, with 12 bases sitting between them. Germline V gives CDR1 SGHVS, CDR2 FQNEAQ. CDR3 region: CASSQDRGSNQPQHF. Written as DNA, the CDR3 is TGTGCCAGCAGCCAGGACCGAGGGAGCAATCAGCCCCAGCATTTT.

This clonotype was recorded many times. This chain joins TRBV10-1 and TRBJ1-5; D call uncertain. CDR3 length: 16 residues. Trimming removed 5 bases from V and 6 bases from J, with 20 bases in between. Germline V gene lookup returns CDR1 WNHNN and CDR2 SYGVQD (reference sequence). The CDR3 region is CASSMRNTRMCQPQHF. Written as DNA, the CDR3 is TGCGCCAGCAGTATGAGGAATACCCGAATGTGTCAGCCCCAGCATTTT.

This chain links TRBV11-2 with TRBJ1-2, with a possible D match to TRBD1 (5 bases). Trimming stripped 5 bases from V and 4 bases from J, with 20 bases between. Germline CDR1 reads SGHAT; CDR2 reads FQNNGV. This CDR3 is 16 amino acids long. CDR3 amino acids: CASSRRRGEWGYGYTF. DNA of the CDR3: TGTGCCAGCAGCCGGCGGAGGGGCGAATGGGGCTATGGCTACACCTTC.

This rearrangement joins TRBV6-5 to TRBJ1-2; D is unclear. The V gene lost 0 bases and the J gene lost 4 bases, with 15 bases spanning the gap. CDR1 and CDR2 from the germline V gene are MNHEY and SVGAGI. CDR3 size: 16 residues. CDR3 in amino acids: CASSYSATRLGYGYTF. In DNA, the CDR3 is TGTGCCAGCAGTTACTCGGCGACACGGCTGGGCTATGGCTACACCTTC.

Only a few counts were recorded for this clonotype. The chain uses TRBV12-3 or TRBV12-4 and TRBJ2-3; D gene ambiguous. CDR3 length: 11 residues. The ends were cut back, 6 bases at V and 2 bases at J, with 3 bases in the middle. The CDR3 spells CASRHTDTQYF. DNA of the CDR3: TGTGCCAGCAGACACACAGATACGCAGTATTTT.

This clonotype was found a few times. The chain combines TRBV4-2 with TRBJ2-7, with D perhaps matching TRBD1 (5 bases). The ends were cut back, 1 base at V and 2 bases at J, with 15 bases in the middle. The CDR3 spans 16 residues. CDR1 is LGHNA, CDR2 YNFKEQ, per germline. CDR3: CASSQAWTPDTYEQYF. In nucleotides, the CDR3 is TGTGCCAGCAGCCAAGCATGGACACCCGATACCTACGAGCAGTACTTC.

The genes are TRBV9 and TRBJ2-1; 9 positions match TRBD1. The CDR3 length is 18 residues. Unmatched junction bases numbered 10, after V lost 0 bases and J lost 3 bases. CDR1 and CDR2 (germline): SGDLS, YYNGEE. CDR3 sequence (DNA): TGTGCCAGCAGCGTAGGGGGACAGGGTCCCCCTCTCTACAATGAGCAGTTCTTC. It encodes CASSVGGQGPPLYNEQFF.

This clonotype showed up many times. The chain has TRBV7-2 and TRBJ2-3, with D tentatively TRBD1 (6 bases). Trimming removed 5 bases at V and 1 base at J, with 16 bases between. There are 16 residues in the CDR3. The V gene's germline CDR1 is SGHTA and CDR2 FQGNSA. The CDR3 bases are TGTGCCAGCAGCGGAACGGGCCAGGGGCGCACAGATACGCAGTATTTT. Translation: CASSGTGQGRTDTQYF.

This clonotype was recorded many times. This chain connects TRBV12-3 or TRBV12-4 to TRBJ1-4, with 7 bases aligning to TRBD1. The CDR3 totals 18 residues. The junction had 12 bases not matched to a gene; V was cut back by 5 bases and J by 0 bases. The CDR3 spells CASSPDSSGGSTNEKLFF. CDR3 sequence (DNA): TGTGCCAGCAGTCCCGATTCCTCAGGGGGTTCAACTAATGAAAAACTGTTTTTT.